A selection of T cell receptor beta chains follows, all from one sample in a study of T cell repertoires in cytomegalovirus infection. Via MiXCR, TCRdb re-called the reads, giving one row per CDR3 protein. Among roughly 760,000 distinct CDR3 sequences listed, less than 40% were seen once. The sample was PBMCs. The origin of the receptors is a human donor in good health (CMV status not recorded). Some clones in this sample may be carry-over from other donors' samples. Both conserved end residues are part of each CDR3. The D gene is left open where the match is weak. Where a row states a size, it is once, few, many or the class of an expanded clone; other rows omit it.

D gene: TRBD2
V gene: TRBV10-3
clone size: .
J gene: TRBJ2-2
CDR3 protein: CAISESGGGLHTGELFF
CDR3 DNA: TGTGCCATCAGTGAGAGCGGGGGGGGCTTACACACCGGGGAGCTGTTTTTT

D gene: TRBD2
V gene: TRBV24-1
clone size: .
J gene: TRBJ2-1
CDR3 protein: CATRGWGTSGNNEQFF
CDR3 DNA: TGTGCCACCAGGGGATGGGGGACTAGCGGAAACAATGAGCAGTTCTTC

D gene: TRBD2
V gene: TRBV11-1
clone size: .
J gene: TRBJ2-7
CDR3 protein: CASSLVHRGRAEAYEQYF
CDR3 DNA: TGTGCCAGCAGCTTAGTTCACCGCGGGAGGGCCGAGGCCTACGAGCAGTACTTC

D gene: .
V gene: TRBV11-3
clone size: few
J gene: TRBJ1-1
CDR3 protein: CASSSQGGSEAFF
CDR3 DNA: TGTGCCAGCAGCTCTCAAGGGGGTTCTGAAGCTTTCTTT

D gene: .
V gene: TRBV20-1
clone size: .
J gene: TRBJ1-2
CDR3 protein: CSARVGQGQGVSGYTF
CDR3 DNA: TGCAGTGCTAGAGTGGGTCAGGGGCAGGGAGTGAGTGGCTACACCTTC

D gene: .
V gene: TRBV10-2
clone size: .
J gene: TRBJ1-1
CDR3 protein: CASTYRAIYTEAFF
CDR3 DNA: TGCGCCAGCACTTACAGGGCCATTTACACTGAAGCTTTCTTT

D gene: .
V gene: TRBV6-5
clone size: .
J gene: TRBJ1-2
CDR3 protein: CATTALTGGFYGYTF
CDR3 DNA: TGTGCCACCACGGCCTTAACAGGAGGGTTCTATGGCTACACCTTC

D gene: .
V gene: TRBV5-4
clone size: .
J gene: TRBJ2-3
CDR3 protein: CASSADGATPAYDTQYF
CDR3 DNA: TGTGCCAGCAGCGCCGATGGGGCGACACCGGCATATGATACGCAGTATTTT

D gene: .
V gene: TRBV3-1
clone size: .
J gene: TRBJ2-7
CDR3 protein: CASSYNNYEQYF
CDR3 DNA: TGTGCCAGCAGCTATAACAACTACGAGCAGTACTTC

D gene: TRBD2
V gene: TRBV19
clone size: .
J gene: TRBJ2-1
CDR3 protein: CASTLAGVLYNEQFF
CDR3 DNA: TGTGCCAGTACCCTAGCGGGAGTGCTTTACAATGAGCAGTTCTTC

D gene: .
V gene: TRBV7-2
clone size: many
J gene: TRBJ1-3
CDR3 protein: CASSLVQGGAGNTIYF
CDR3 DNA: TGTGCCAGCAGCTTAGTCCAAGGAGGGGCTGGAAACACCATATATTTT

D gene: .
V gene: TRBV5-6
clone size: few
J gene: TRBJ2-3
CDR3 protein: CASRFRERWSTDTQYF
CDR3 DNA: TGTGCCAGCAGGTTTCGGGAGCGGTGGAGCACAGATACGCAGTATTTT

D gene: TRBD1
V gene: TRBV12-3/TRBV12-4
clone size: .
J gene: TRBJ1-3
CDR3 protein: CASSYRRTGAGNTIYF
CDR3 DNA: TGTGCCAGCAGTTACCGCCGGACAGGGGCTGGAAACACCATATATTTT

D gene: TRBD1
V gene: TRBV6-1
clone size: .
J gene: TRBJ1-3
CDR3 protein: CAARAQTGSSNTIYF
CDR3 DNA: TGTGCCGCACGAGCCCAGACAGGGTCGTCAAACACCATATATTTT

D gene: .
V gene: TRBV7-8
clone size: few
J gene: TRBJ1-1
CDR3 protein: CASSPKDSLMNTEAFF
CDR3 DNA: TGTGCCAGCAGCCCAAAGGACAGTCTAATGAACACTGAAGCTTTCTTT

D gene: TRBD1
V gene: TRBV7-6
clone size: .
J gene: TRBJ1-2
CDR3 protein: CARSISGTVKGAYGYTF
CDR3 DNA: TGTGCCAGAAGCATCTCCGGGACAGTGAAAGGGGCCTATGGCTACACCTTC

D gene: .
V gene: TRBV5-1
clone size: .
J gene: TRBJ2-3
CDR3 protein: CASQQGLATDTQYF
CDR3 DNA: TGCGCCAGCCAACAGGGTTTAGCGACAGATACGCAGTATTTT

D gene: .
V gene: TRBV11-3
clone size: many
J gene: TRBJ1-1
CDR3 protein: CASSLFLSPPNTEAFF
CDR3 DNA: TGTGCCAGCAGCTTGTTTTTATCCCCGCCAAACACTGAAGCTTTCTTT

D gene: TRBD1
V gene: TRBV20-1
clone size: .
J gene: TRBJ1-2
CDR3 protein: CSARLTGGNGYTF
CDR3 DNA: TGCAGTGCTAGACTAACAGGGGGTAATGGCTACACCTTC

D gene: .
V gene: TRBV12-3/TRBV12-4
clone size: .
J gene: TRBJ1-2
CDR3 protein: CASSSTPSDATRYGYTF
CDR3 DNA: TGTGCCAGCAGTTCTACCCCCTCGGACGCTACGCGCTATGGCTACACCTTC

D gene: .
V gene: TRBV20-1
clone size: few
J gene: TRBJ2-7
CDR3 protein: CSAPRDTTYEQYF
CDR3 DNA: TGCAGTGCTCCTCGGGACACTACCTACGAGCAGTACTTC

D gene: .
V gene: TRBV4-1
clone size: .
J gene: TRBJ1-2
CDR3 protein: CASSQDYTENYGYTF
CDR3 DNA: TGCGCCAGCAGCCAAGATTACACTGAGAACTATGGCTACACCTTC

D gene: TRBD1
V gene: TRBV28
clone size: few
J gene: TRBJ1-3
CDR3 protein: CASSEGQVGNTIYF
CDR3 DNA: TGTGCCAGCAGTGAGGGACAGGTTGGAAACACCATATATTTT

D gene: .
V gene: TRBV28
clone size: .
J gene: TRBJ1-2
CDR3 protein: CASSETGARSGYTF
CDR3 DNA: TGTGCCAGCAGTGAGACAGGTGCCCGCTCTGGCTACACCTTC

D gene: .
V gene: TRBV7-9
clone size: few
J gene: TRBJ1-1
CDR3 protein: CASSLEGRAGTEAFF
CDR3 DNA: TGTGCCAGCAGCTTAGAGGGCAGGGCAGGAACTGAAGCTTTCTTT

D gene: .
V gene: TRBV7-8
clone size: few
J gene: TRBJ2-1
CDR3 protein: CASGQTNEQFF
CDR3 DNA: TGTGCCAGCGGACAGACGAATGAGCAGTTCTTC

D gene: .
V gene: TRBV27
clone size: .
J gene: TRBJ1-2
CDR3 protein: CSSSDGPYGYTF
CDR3 DNA: TGTTCCAGCAGTGACGGACCCTATGGCTACACCTTC

D gene: TRBD2
V gene: TRBV6-2/TRBV6-3
clone size: .
J gene: TRBJ2-3
CDR3 protein: CASSYGTSRDTQYF
CDR3 DNA: TGTGCCAGCAGTTACGGGACTAGCAGAGATACGCAGTATTTT

D gene: TRBD2
V gene: TRBV4-1
clone size: .
J gene: TRBJ2-7
CDR3 protein: CASSQDRLAGSREQYF
CDR3 DNA: TGCGCCAGCAGCCAAGATAGACTAGCGGGGAGTCGGGAGCAGTACTTC

D gene: .
V gene: TRBV11-2
clone size: .
J gene: TRBJ2-1
CDR3 protein: CASSLETGTIYNEQFF
CDR3 DNA: TGTGCCAGCAGCTTAGAGACAGGAACTATCTACAATGAGCAGTTCTTC

D gene: TRBD1
V gene: TRBV12-3/TRBV12-4
clone size: .
J gene: TRBJ2-4
CDR3 protein: CASRLGQGAKNIQYF
CDR3 DNA: TGTGCCAGCAGACTGGGACAGGGCGCCAAAAACATTCAGTACTTC

D gene: .
V gene: TRBV7-6
clone size: few
J gene: TRBJ2-7
CDR3 protein: CASSPQGRIYEQYF
CDR3 DNA: TGTGCCAGCAGCCCCCAGGGGAGGATCTACGAGCAGTACTTC

D gene: .
V gene: TRBV11-3
clone size: once
J gene: TRBJ2-1
CDR3 protein: CASSLESMCRNEQFF
CDR3 DNA: TGTGCCAGCAGCTTAGAATCTATGTGCAGAAATGAGCAGTTCTTC

D gene: .
V gene: TRBV7-2
clone size: few
J gene: TRBJ2-1
CDR3 protein: CASSLEGAAYNEQFF
CDR3 DNA: TGTGCCAGCAGCTTGGAAGGGGCGGCCTACAATGAGCAGTTCTTC

D gene: .
V gene: TRBV28
clone size: .
J gene: TRBJ2-2
CDR3 protein: CASSPSGSPETTNTGELFF
CDR3 DNA: TGTGCCAGCAGTCCCTCTGGGTCTCCCGAGACGACGAACACCGGGGAGCTGTTTTTT

D gene: TRBD1
V gene: TRBV28
clone size: few
J gene: TRBJ2-3
CDR3 protein: CASSNRGVTDTQYF
CDR3 DNA: TGTGCCAGCAGTAACAGGGGGGTCACAGATACGCAGTATTTT

D gene: .
V gene: TRBV7-6
clone size: few
J gene: TRBJ2-1
CDR3 protein: CASSQGYEQFF
CDR3 DNA: TGTGCCAGCAGTCAGGGCTATGAGCAGTTCTTC

D gene: .
V gene: TRBV7-6
clone size: .
J gene: TRBJ2-7
CDR3 protein: CASSLDVTVGYEQYF
CDR3 DNA: TGTGCCAGCAGCTTAGACGTGACAGTAGGGTACGAGCAGTACTTC

D gene: .
V gene: TRBV28
clone size: few
J gene: TRBJ1-1
CDR3 protein: CASSLGRVSGTEAFF
CDR3 DNA: TGTGCCAGCAGTTTGGGGAGGGTTTCGGGAACTGAAGCTTTCTTT

D gene: TRBD1
V gene: TRBV25-1
clone size: few
J gene: TRBJ2-1
CDR3 protein: CASTRTGNIHEQFF
CDR3 DNA: TGTGCCAGCACCCGGACAGGGAATATACATGAGCAGTTCTTC

D gene: TRBD1
V gene: TRBV10-3
clone size: .
J gene: TRBJ2-7
CDR3 protein: CAISESGTGYYEQYF
CDR3 DNA: TGTGCCATCAGTGAGTCGGGGACAGGGTACTACGAGCAGTACTTC

D gene: .
V gene: TRBV28
clone size: few
J gene: TRBJ1-1
CDR3 protein: CASNPSGGLGNTEAFF
CDR3 DNA: TGTGCCAGCAACCCGAGTGGGGGGCTCGGGAACACTGAAGCTTTCTTT

D gene: TRBD1
V gene: TRBV7-2
clone size: .
J gene: TRBJ2-5
CDR3 protein: CASSFRRDRGETQYF
CDR3 DNA: TGTGCCAGCAGCTTTCGCCGGGACAGGGGGGAGACCCAGTACTTC

D gene: .
V gene: TRBV12-3/TRBV12-4
clone size: .
J gene: TRBJ1-1
CDR3 protein: CASSLQRVGEAFF
CDR3 DNA: TGTGCCAGCAGTTTACAGAGGGTTGGTGAAGCTTTCTTT

D gene: .
V gene: TRBV7-2
clone size: .
J gene: TRBJ2-7
CDR3 protein: CASSFHSLVSPYEQYF
CDR3 DNA: TGTGCCAGCAGCTTTCATAGTTTAGTCTCCCCCTACGAGCAGTACTTC